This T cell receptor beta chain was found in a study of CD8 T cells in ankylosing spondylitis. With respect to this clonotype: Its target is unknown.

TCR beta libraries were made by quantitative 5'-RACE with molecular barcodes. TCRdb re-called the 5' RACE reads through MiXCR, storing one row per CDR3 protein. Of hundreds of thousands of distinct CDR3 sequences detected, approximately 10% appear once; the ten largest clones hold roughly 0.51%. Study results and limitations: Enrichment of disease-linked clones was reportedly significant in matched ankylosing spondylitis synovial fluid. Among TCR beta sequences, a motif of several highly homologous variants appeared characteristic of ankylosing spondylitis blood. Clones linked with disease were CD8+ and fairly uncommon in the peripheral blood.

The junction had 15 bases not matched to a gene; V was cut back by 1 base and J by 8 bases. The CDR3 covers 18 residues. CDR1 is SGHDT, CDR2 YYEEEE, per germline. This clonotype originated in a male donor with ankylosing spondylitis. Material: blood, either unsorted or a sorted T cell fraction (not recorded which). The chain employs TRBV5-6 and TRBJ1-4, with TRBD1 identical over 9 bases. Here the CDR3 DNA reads TGTGCCAGCAGCTTGTTCGGGACAGGGTCTAGAAAACGCGAAAAACTGTTTTTT. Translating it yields CASSLFGTGSRKREKLFF.